This T cell receptor beta chain was recorded in a study of cytomegalovirus exposure and HLA in healthy donors. In this sample, this clone turned up a few times. Its antigen is unidentified. Use of 60 Vbeta and 13 Jbeta primers characterized the PCR. Clones were read by immunoSEQ multiplex PCR, and TCRdb kept only the in-frame ones, dropping some. The data contain 100,000 to 150,000 clones, around three quarters of them singletons. The study's findings and limits: Being productive about 87% or about 30% of the time was typical of most TCR beta V segments in an earlier analysis.

This CDR3 comprises 15 residues. Trimming shortened V by 1 base and J by 0 bases, and 7 bases separated the two germline ends. Germline V gene data show CDR1 as LNHDA and CDR2 as SQIVND (reference sequence). The sequence came from a male donor in good health and CMV-seropositive. Sequenced sample: PBMCs. The chain uses TRBV19 and TRBJ2-1, with TRBD2 as a possible D gene (6 bases). CDR3 loop: CASSIAGDSYNEQFF. The CDR3 coding sequence is TGTGCCAGTAGTATAGCGGGAGACTCCTACAATGAGCAGTTCTTC. The whole variable domain, remainder taken from reference TRBV19 and TRBJ2-1, is DGGITQSPKYLFRKEGQNVTLSCEQNLNHDAMYWYRQDPGQGLRLIYYSQIVNDFQKGDIAEGYSVSREKKESFPLTVTSAQKNPTAFYLCASSIAGDSYNEQFFGPGTRLTVL.